The source of this TCR beta chain is a study of blood T cells in healthy people across ages. Notes on this clonotype: The antigen is unknown.

Donors each provided 8 to 10 milliliters of peripheral blood. Total RNA extraction produced at least 5 micrograms (per sample) for the study. Alongside a J-beta primer mix, a sample-barcoded 5' primer served in a second PCR lasting about 7 to 11 cycles. The template-switch adaptor, which had 12 random nucleotides, put a tag on each cDNA molecule. Each CDR3 protein is one row after TCRdb ran MiXCR on the 5' RACE reads. The data contain 550,000 to 750,000 distinct CDR3 sequences, 21% of them singletons. The CDR3 covers 14 residues. Germline CDR1 SGHRS, CDR2 YFSETQ. V shed 2 bases and J 8 bases; nucleotides not matched to a gene: 6. Study-wide points: Strongly correlated with naive T cell percentage was TCR beta diversity.

This sequence joins TRBV5-1 and TRBJ2-1, with 8 bases that match TRBD2. The sequenced sample was blood. The source of this sequence is a man in his 70s in good health. The CDR3 loop is CASSFSGATDEQFF. The CDR3 coding sequence is TGCGCCAGCAGCTTTAGCGGGGCTACGGATGAGCAGTTCTTC. Filled out from reference TRBV5-1 and TRBJ2-1, the complete variable domain reads KAGVTQTPRYLIKTRGQQVTLSCSPISGHRSVSWYQQTPGQGLQFLFEYFSETQRNKGNFPGRFSGRQFSNSRSEMNVSTLELGDSALYLCASSFSGATDEQFFGPGTRLTVL.